The clone carrying this T cell receptor (beta chain) was recorded at least ten times. V shed 4 bases and J 0 bases; nucleotides not matched to a gene: 7. This CDR3 region has 18 residues. Germline-derived CDR1 and CDR2 are SGHRS and YFSETQ. The sample originates from a study of T-cell memory formation after mild COVID-19. TCRdb independently ran MiXCR on the 5' RACE reads; one entry per CDR3 protein. The data contain about 190,000 distinct CDR3 sequences, about 10% of them singletons. The TCR sequence derives from a man in his late teens or twenties who had mild COVID-19 (a few samples of this study predate the infection). Cell type and time point are not known. Sequencing was performed on PBMCs or a T cell subset sorted from them (not recorded which). The chain has TRBV5-1 and TRBJ2-1; 13 bases match TRBD2. The CDR3 coding sequence is TGCGCCAGCAGCACCGGGACTAGCGGGAAGAGCTCCTACAATGAGCAGTTCTTC. Protein: CASSTGTSGKSSYNEQFF.